This T cell receptor (beta chain) derives from a study of Ad26.COV2.S vaccination and SARS-CoV-2 variants. Specified treatment: 15 to 20 received Ad26.COV2.S at low or high dose, single or two shots; 5 received placebo; per-sample allocation not given. The investigators took samples on day 63 after the first vaccine or placebo injection. Clones were sequenced by immunoSEQ multiplex PCR, and TCRdb holds only the in-frame ones, with some missing. The sample contains roughly 390,000 clones, approximately 90% of which appear only once. The CDR3 is 14 amino acids. Per the germline V gene, CDR1 is SEHNR and CDR2 is FQNEAQ (reference sequence). Trimming shortened V by 2 bases and J by 2 bases, and 10 bases separated the two germline ends.

The specimen was peripheral blood, collected in a trial of Ad26.COV2.S vaccine versus placebo. This TCR came from a person between 18 and 59 years old who received the Ad26.COV2.S COVID-19 vaccine or a placebo. The V gene is TRBV7-9, the J gene TRBJ2-7; D remains ambiguous. DNA for the CDR3: TGTGCCAGCAGCTTAAGTCGTCTTGCCTACGAGCAGTACTTC. This translates into CASSLSRLAYEQYF. The whole variable domain, filled in from reference TRBV7-9 and TRBJ2-7, reads DTGVSQNPRHKITKRGQNVTFRCDPISEHNRLYWYRQTLGQGPEFLTYFQNEAQLEKSRLLSDRFSAERPKGSFSTLEIQRTEQGDSAMYLCASSLSRLAYEQYFGPGTRLTVT.